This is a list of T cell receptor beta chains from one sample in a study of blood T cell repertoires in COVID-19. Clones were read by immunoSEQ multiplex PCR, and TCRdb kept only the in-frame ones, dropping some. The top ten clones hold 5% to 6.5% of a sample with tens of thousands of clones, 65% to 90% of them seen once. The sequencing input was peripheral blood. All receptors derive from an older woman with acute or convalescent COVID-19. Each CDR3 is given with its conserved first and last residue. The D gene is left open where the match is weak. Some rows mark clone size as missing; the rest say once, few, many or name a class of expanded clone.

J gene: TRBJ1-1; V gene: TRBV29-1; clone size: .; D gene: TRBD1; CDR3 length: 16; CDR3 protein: CSVGGKPGGRNTEAFF; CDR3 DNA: TGCAGCGTTGGGGGAAAACCAGGGGGCAGGAACACTGAAGCTTTCTTT
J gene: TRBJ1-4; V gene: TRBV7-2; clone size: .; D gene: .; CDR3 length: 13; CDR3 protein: CASNPGTNEKLFF; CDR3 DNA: TGTGCCAGCAACCCCGGGACAAATGAAAAACTGTTTTTT
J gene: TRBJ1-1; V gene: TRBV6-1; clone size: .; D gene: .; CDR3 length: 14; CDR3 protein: CASSEVSRTVVAFF; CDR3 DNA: TGTGCCAGCAGTGAAGTCTCGCGAACAGTAGTTGCTTTCTTT
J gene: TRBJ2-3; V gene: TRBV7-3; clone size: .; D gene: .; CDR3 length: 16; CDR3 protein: CASSPILGSGTDTQYF; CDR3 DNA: TGTGCCAGCAGCCCGATACTAGGTTCGGGCACAGATACGCAGTATTTT
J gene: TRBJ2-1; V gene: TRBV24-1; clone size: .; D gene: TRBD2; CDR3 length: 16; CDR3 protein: CATSDQLATGYNEQFF; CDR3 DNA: TGTGCCACCAGTGACCAACTAGCGACCGGGTACAATGAGCAGTTCTTC
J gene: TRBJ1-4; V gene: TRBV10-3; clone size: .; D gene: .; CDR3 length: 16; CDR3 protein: CAISDDQGLLGEKLFF; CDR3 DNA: TGTGCCATCAGTGACGATCAGGGGCTGTTGGGTGAAAAACTGTTTTTT
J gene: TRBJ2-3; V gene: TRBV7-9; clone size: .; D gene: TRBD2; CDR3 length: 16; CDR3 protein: CASSLGGTSRTDTQYF; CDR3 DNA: TGTGCCAGCAGCTTAGGGGGGACTAGTCGGACAGATACGCAGTATTTT
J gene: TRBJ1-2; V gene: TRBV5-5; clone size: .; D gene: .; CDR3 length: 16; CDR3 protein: CASSFFMEGTGSGYTF; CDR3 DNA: TGTGCCAGCAGCTTTTTCATGGAGGGAACGGGATCGGGCTACACCTTC
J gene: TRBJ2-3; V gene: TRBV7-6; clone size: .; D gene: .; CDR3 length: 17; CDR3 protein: CASSLAGSGASTDTQYF; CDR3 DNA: TGTGCCAGCAGCTTAGCCGGGTCAGGGGCTAGCACAGATACGCAGTATTTT
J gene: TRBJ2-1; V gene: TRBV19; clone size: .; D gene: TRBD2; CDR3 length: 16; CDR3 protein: CASSVRLAGAYNEQFF; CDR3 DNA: TGTGCCAGTAGTGTCCGACTAGCGGGGGCCTACAATGAGCAGTTCTTC
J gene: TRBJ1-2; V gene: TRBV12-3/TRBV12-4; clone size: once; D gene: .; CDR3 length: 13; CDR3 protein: CASRGQGLNGYTF; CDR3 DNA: TGTGCCAGCAGAGGGCAGGGGCTCAATGGCTACACCTTC
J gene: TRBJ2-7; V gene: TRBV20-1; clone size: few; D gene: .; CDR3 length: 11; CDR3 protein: CSASITGEQYF; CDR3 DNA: TGCAGTGCTAGCATTACCGGGGAGCAGTACTTC
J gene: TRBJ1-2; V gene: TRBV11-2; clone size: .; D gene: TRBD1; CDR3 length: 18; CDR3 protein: CASSSVGQRRRVNYGYTF; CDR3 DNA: TGTGCCAGCAGCTCCGTGGGACAGCGGCGGCGAGTTAACTATGGCTACACCTTC
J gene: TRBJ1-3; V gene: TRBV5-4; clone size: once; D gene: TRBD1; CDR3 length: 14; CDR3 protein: CASSVGQGGDTIYF; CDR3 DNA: TGTGCCAGCAGTGTCGGACAGGGTGGTGACACCATATATTTT
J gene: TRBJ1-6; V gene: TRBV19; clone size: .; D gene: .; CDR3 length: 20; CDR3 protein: CASKPNRGRVSAGGNSPLHF; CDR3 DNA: TGTGCCAGTAAACCGAACCGGGGCAGGGTCTCCGCGGGGGGGAATTCACCCCTCCACTTT
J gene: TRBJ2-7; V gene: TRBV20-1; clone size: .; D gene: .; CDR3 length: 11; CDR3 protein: CSASSGHEQYF; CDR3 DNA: TGCAGTGCTAGCAGTGGCCACGAGCAGTACTTC
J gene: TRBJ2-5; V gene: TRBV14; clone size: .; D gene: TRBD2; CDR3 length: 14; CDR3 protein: CASSQEHSGGRKYF; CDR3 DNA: TGTGCCAGCAGCCAAGAACACAGCGGGGGCCGGAAGTACTTC
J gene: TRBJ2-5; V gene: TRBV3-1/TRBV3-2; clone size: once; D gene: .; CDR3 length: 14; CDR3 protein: CASSRGGGGETQYF; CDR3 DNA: TGTGCCAGCAGCCGGGGCGGGGGCGGAGAGACCCAGTACTTC
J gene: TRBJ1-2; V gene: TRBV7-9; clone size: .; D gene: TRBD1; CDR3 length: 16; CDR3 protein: CAIEGASTVANYGYTF; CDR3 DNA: TGTGCCATCGAGGGGGCTTCGACCGTAGCTAACTATGGCTACACCTTC
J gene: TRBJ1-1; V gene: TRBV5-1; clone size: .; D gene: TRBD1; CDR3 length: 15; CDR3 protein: CASSRPGQMNTEAFF; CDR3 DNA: TGCGCCAGCAGCCGGCCGGGACAGATGAACACTGAAGCTTTCTTT
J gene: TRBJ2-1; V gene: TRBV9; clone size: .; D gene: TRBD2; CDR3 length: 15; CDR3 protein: CASSVSGGSYNEQFF; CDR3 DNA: TGTGCCAGCAGCGTTAGCGGGGGGTCCTACAATGAGCAGTTCTTC
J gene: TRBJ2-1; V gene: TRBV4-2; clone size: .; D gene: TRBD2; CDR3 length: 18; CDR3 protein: CASSQGSGGAIQYNEQFF; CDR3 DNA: TGTGCCAGCAGCCAGGGTAGCGGGGGGGCCATTCAGTACAATGAGCAGTTCTTC
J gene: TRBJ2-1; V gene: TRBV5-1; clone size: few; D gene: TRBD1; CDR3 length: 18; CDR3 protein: CASSGGTGVPSSYNEQFF; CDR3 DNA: TGCGCCAGCAGCGGGGGGACAGGGGTCCCGAGCTCCTACAATGAGCAGTTCTTC
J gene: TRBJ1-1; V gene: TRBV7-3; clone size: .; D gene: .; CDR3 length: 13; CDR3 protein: CASSFTGNTEAFF; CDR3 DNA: TGTGCCAGCAGCTTCACAGGGAACACTGAAGCTTTCTTT
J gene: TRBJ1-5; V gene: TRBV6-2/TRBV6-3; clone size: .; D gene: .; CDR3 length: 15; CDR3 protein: CASSPRGVGNQPQHF; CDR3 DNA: TGTGCCAGCAGCCCCAGGGGCGTAGGCAATCAGCCCCAGCATTTT
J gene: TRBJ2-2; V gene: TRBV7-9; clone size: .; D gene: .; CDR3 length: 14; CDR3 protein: CASSPTTNTGELFF; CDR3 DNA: TGTGCCAGCAGCCCCACAACGAACACCGGGGAGCTGTTTTTT
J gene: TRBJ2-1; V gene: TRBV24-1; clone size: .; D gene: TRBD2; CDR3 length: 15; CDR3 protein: CATSGRGGRYNEQFF; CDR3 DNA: TGTGCCACCAGCGGACGGGGGGGTAGATACAATGAGCAGTTCTTC
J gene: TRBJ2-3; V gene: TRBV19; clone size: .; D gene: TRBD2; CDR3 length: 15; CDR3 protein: CASSRAGGFTDTQYF; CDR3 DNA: TGTGCCAGTAGCCGAGCGGGGGGTTTCACAGATACGCAGTATTTT
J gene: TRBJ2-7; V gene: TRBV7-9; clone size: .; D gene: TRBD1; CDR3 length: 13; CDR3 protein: CASSTWDSLEQYF; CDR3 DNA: TGTGCCAGCAGCACCTGGGACAGCCTCGAGCAGTACTTC
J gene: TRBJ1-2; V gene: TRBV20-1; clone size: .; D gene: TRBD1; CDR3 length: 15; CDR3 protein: CSASVLDRADYGYTF; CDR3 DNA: TGCAGTGCTAGTGTGTTAGACAGGGCGGACTATGGCTACACCTTC
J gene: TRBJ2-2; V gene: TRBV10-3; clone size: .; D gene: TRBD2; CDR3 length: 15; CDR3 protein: CATEDGGRDTGELFF; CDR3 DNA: TGTGCCACCGAGGACGGGGGGAGGGACACCGGGGAGCTGTTTTTT
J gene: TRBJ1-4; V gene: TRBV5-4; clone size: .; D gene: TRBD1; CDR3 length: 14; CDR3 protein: CASSQTGGGEKLFF; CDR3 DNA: TGTGCCAGCAGCCAAACAGGGGGCGGTGAAAAACTGTTTTTT
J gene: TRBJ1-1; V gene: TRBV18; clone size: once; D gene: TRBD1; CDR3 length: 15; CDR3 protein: CASSPGQGIGTEAFF; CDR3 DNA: TGTGCCAGCTCACCGGGACAGGGTATAGGCACTGAAGCTTTCTTT
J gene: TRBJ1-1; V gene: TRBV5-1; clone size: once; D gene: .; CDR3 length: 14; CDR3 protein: CASSLQGKGTEAFF; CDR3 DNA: TGCGCCAGCAGCTTGCAGGGGAAAGGCACTGAAGCTTTCTTT
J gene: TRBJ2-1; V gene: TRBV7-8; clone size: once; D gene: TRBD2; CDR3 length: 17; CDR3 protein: CASSRGSSGVLYNEQFF; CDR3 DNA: TGTGCCAGCAGCCGAGGGAGTAGCGGGGTGCTATACAATGAGCAGTTCTTC
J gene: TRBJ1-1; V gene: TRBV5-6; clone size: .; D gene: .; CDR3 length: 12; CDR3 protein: CASTLRGTEAFF; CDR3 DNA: TGTGCCAGCACCCTACGGGGGACCGAAGCTTTCTTT
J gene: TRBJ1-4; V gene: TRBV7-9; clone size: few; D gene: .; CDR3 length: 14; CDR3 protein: CASSSKGGSEKLFF; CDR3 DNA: TGTGCCAGCAGCTCGAAGGGGGGGAGTGAAAAACTGTTTTTT
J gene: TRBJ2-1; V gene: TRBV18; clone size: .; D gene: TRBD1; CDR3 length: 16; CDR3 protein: CASSPPGTGGANEQFF; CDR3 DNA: TGTGCCAGCTCACCACCTGGGACAGGGGGCGCGAATGAGCAGTTCTTC
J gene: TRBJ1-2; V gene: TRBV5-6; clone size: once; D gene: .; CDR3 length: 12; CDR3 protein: CASSWTSGGYTF; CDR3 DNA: TGTGCCAGCAGCTGGACTTCGGGTGGCTACACCTTC
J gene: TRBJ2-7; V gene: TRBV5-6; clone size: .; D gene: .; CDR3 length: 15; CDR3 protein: CASSLTTGFSYEQYF; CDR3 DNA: TGTGCCAGCAGCTTAACGACAGGCTTCTCCTACGAGCAGTACTTC